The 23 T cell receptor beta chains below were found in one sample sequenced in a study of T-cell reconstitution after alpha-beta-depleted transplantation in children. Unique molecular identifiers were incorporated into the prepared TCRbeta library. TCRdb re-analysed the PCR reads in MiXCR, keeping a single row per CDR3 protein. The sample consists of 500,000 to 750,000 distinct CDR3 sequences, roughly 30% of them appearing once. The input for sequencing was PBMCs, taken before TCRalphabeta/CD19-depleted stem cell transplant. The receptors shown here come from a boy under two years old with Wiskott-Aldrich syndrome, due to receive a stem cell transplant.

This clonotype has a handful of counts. CDR3 sequence: CASSLRGLATSGDTQYF. CDR3 bases: TGCGCCAGCAGCTTGAGGGGGTTAGCGACTAGCGGGGATACGCAGTATTTT. The rearrangement links TRBV5-1 to TRBJ2-3, with TRBD2 matching 10 bases. The length of the CDR3 is 17 residues. The V gene end was trimmed by 1 base and the J gene end by 6 bases; junction bases not matched to a gene: 11. Germline CDR1 and CDR2: SGHRS and YFSETQ. Full variable domain (outside the CDR3, taken from reference TRBV5-1 and TRBJ2-3): KAGVTQTPRYLIKTRGQQVTLSCSPISGHRSVSWYQQTPGQGLQFLFEYFSETQRNKGNFPGRFSGRQFSNSRSEMNVSTLELGDSALYLCASSLRGLATSGDTQYFGPGTRLTVL.

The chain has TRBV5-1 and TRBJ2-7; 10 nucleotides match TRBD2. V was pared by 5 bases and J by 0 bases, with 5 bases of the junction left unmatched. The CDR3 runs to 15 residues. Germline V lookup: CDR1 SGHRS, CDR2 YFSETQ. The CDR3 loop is CASSPSGSASYEQYF. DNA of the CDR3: TGCGCCAGCAGTCCTAGCGGGAGCGCCTCCTACGAGCAGTACTTC.

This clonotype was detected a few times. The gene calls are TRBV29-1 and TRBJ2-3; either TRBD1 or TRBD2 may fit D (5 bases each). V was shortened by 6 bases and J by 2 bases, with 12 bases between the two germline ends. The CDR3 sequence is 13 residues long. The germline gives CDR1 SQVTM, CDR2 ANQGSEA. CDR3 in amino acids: CSVRGAATDTQYF. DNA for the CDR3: TGCAGCGTGAGGGGCGCTGCCACAGATACGCAGTATTTT.

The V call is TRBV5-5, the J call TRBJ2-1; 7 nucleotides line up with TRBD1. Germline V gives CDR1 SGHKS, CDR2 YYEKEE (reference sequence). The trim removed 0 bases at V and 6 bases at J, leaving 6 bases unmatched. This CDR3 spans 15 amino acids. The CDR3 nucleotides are TGTGCCAGCAGCTTGGCCCGGAGGACAGGCAATGAGCAGTTCTTC. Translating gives CASSLARRTGNEQFF.

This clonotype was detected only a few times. This CDR3 reads CASSFTRPRDEQYF. The CDR3 bases are TGCGCCAGCAGCTTCACACGCCCCAGGGACGAGCAGTACTTC. The rearrangement uses TRBV5-1 and TRBJ2-7; a possible D gene is TRBD1 (5 bases). CDR1 SGHRS and CDR2 YFSETQ come from the germline V gene. V was pared by 2 bases and J by 5 bases, with 14 bases between. This CDR3 is built from 14 residues.

The CDR3 loop is CASSPTWDRKTHEQYF. The CDR3 region has the DNA TGTGCCAGCAGTCCGACCTGGGACAGAAAGACCCACGAGCAGTACTTC. The chain uses TRBV27 and TRBJ2-7; 7 bases line up with TRBD1. Germline V gene data show CDR1 as MNHEY and CDR2 as SMNVEV (reference sequence). The CDR3 consists of 16 residues. V lost 5 bases and J lost 5; bases outside the gene matches: 15.

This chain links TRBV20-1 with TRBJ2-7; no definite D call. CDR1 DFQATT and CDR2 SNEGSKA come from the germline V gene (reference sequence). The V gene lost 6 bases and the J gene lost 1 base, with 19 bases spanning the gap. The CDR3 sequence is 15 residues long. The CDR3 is CSALGLRPLSYEQYF. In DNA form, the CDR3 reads TGCAGTGCCTTAGGCCTCAGGCCCCTTTCCTACGAGCAGTACTTC.

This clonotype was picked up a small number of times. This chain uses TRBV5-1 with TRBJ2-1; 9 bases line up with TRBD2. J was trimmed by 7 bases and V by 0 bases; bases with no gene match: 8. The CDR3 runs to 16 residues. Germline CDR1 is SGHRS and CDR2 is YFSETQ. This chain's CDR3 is CASSLAWAGGPNEQFF. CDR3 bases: TGCGCCAGCAGCTTGGCCTGGGCGGGAGGGCCAAATGAGCAGTTCTTC.

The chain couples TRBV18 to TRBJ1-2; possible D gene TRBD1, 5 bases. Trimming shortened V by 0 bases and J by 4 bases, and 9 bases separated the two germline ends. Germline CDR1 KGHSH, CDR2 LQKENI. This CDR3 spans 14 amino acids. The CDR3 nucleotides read TGTGCCAGCTCACCACCAGGGCAGGGCTATGGCTACACCTTC. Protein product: CASSPPGQGYGYTF.

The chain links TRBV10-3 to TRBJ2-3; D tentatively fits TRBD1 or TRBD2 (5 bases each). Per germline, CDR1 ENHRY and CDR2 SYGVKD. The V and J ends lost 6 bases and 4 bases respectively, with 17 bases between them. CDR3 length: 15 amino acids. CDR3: CAIRRDGQPADTQYF. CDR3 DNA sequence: TGTGCCATCAGAAGGGACGGCCAGCCAGCAGATACGCAGTATTTT.

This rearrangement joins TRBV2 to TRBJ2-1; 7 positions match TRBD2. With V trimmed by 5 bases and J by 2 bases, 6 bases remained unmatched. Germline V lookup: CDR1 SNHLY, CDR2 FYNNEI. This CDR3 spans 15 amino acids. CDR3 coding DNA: TGTGCCAGCAGTCGGACTAGTTGGCCCTACAATGAGCAGTTCTTC. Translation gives CASSRTSWPYNEQFF.

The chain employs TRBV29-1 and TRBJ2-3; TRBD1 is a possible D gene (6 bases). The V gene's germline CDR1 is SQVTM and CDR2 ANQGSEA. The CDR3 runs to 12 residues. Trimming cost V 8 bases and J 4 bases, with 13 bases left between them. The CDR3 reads CSISTGSDTQYF. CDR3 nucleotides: TGCAGCATATCAACAGGGTCAGATACGCAGTATTTT.

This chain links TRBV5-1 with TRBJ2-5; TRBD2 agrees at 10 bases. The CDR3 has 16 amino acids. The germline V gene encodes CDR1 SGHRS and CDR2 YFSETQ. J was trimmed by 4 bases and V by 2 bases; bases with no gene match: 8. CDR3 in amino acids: CASSLAVAGGVETQYF. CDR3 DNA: TGCGCCAGCAGCTTAGCGGTAGCGGGAGGAGTAGAGACCCAGTACTTC.

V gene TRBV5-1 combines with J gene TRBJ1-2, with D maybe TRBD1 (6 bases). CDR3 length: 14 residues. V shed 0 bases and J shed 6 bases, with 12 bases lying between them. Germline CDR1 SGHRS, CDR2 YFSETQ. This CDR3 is CASSLDRGADGYTF. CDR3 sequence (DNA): TGCGCCAGCAGCTTGGACCGGGGGGCGGATGGCTACACCTTC.

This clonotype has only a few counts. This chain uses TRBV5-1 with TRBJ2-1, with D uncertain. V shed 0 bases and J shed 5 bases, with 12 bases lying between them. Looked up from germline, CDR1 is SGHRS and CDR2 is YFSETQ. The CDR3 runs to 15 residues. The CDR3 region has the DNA TGCGCCAGCAGCTTGGTTGTGAGATCCCACAATGAGCAGTTCTTC. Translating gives CASSLVVRSHNEQFF.

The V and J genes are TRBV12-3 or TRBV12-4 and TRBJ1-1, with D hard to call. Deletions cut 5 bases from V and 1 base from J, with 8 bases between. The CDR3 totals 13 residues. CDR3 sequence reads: CASSTRGNTEAFF. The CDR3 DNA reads TGTGCCAGCAGTACCCGGGGGAACACTGAAGCTTTCTTT.

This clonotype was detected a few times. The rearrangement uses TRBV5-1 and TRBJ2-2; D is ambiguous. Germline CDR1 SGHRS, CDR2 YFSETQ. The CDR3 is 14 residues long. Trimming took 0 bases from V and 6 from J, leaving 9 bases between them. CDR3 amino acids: CASSLDGGPGELFF. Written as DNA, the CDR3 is TGCGCCAGCAGCTTGGATGGCGGTCCCGGGGAGCTGTTTTTT. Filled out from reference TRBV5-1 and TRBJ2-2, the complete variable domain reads KAGVTQTPRYLIKTRGQQVTLSCSPISGHRSVSWYQQTPGQGLQFLFEYFSETQRNKGNFPGRFSGRQFSNSRSEMNVSTLELGDSALYLCASSLDGGPGELFFGEGSRLTVL.

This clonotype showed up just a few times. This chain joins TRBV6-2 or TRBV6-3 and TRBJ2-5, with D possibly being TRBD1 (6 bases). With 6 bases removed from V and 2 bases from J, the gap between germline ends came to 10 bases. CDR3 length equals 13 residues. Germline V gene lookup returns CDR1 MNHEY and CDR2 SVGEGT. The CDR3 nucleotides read TGTGCCAGCAGAAAGACAGGACAAGAGACCCAGTACTTC. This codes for CASRKTGQETQYF.

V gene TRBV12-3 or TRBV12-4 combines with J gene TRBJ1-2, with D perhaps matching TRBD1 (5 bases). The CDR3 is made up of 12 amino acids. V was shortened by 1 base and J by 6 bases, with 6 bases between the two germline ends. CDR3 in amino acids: CASSLGGDGYTF. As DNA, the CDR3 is TGTGCCAGCAGTTTAGGAGGGGATGGCTACACCTTC.

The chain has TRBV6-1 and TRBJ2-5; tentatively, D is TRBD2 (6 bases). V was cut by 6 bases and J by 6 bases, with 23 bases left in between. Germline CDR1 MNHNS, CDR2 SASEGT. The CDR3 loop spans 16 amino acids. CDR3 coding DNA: TGTGCCAGCAGCCCCGCCGTGGGGGGAGAGGAGCAGACCCAGTACTTC. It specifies CASSPAVGGEEQTQYF.

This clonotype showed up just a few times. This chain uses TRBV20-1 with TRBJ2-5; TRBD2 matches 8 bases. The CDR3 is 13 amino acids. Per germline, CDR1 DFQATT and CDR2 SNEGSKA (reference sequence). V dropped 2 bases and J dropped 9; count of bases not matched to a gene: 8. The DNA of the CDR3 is TGCAGTGCTAGATTTAGCGGGAACCCCCCCCAGTACTTC. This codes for CSARFSGNPPQYF.

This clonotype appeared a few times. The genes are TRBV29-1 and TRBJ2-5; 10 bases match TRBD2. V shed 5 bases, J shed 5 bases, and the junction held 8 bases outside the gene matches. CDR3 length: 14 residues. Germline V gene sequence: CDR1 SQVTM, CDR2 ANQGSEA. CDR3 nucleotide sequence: TGCAGCGTTCTAGTAGCGGGAGGTGGGGAGACCCAGTACTTC. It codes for CSVLVAGGGETQYF.

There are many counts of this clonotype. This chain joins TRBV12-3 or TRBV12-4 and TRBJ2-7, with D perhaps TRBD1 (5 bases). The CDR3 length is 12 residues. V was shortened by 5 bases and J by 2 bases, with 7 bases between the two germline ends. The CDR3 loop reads CASSPDTYEQYF. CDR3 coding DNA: TGTGCCAGCAGTCCGGACACCTACGAGCAGTACTTC.